A single sample is the source of the 5 T cell receptor beta chains below, sequenced in a study of cytotoxic CD8 clonotypes in ibrutinib-treated CLL (dated by TCRdb to 2020 to 2022). Library generation was performed with the immunoSEQ multiplex PCR assay. Entries here come from immuneACCESS through TCRdb and include only in-frame sequences with V and J called. Some clones fail to appear in such tables; in the studies checked, an unresolved V gene covers under half of the shortfall, and the cause of the remainder is unknown. The sample records about 310,000 clones, about 80% of which are singletons. The ten largest make up approximately 7% of the sample. The source material was PBMCs, sampled before ibrutinib treatment. The receptors shown here come from a human donor with chronic lymphocytic leukemia.

The chain recombines TRBV7-2 with TRBJ2-5, with 11 bases identical to TRBD1. Germline CDR1 SGHTA, CDR2 FQGNSA. The J segment lost 5 bases and the V segment lost 6 bases, leaving 5 bases of the junction unmatched. The CDR3 covers 14 residues. The CDR3 DNA is TGTGCCAGCAGTCGGACAGGGGGCGTGGAGACCCAGTACTTC. This gives the protein CASSRTGGVETQYF.

This rearrangement joins TRBV29-1 to TRBJ1-1, with 8 nucleotides matching TRBD1. CDR1 is SQVTM, CDR2 ANQGSEA, per germline. The CDR3 is made up of 16 amino acids. V was clipped by 4 bases and J by 3 bases; unmatched bases: 13. The CDR3 DNA is TGCAGCGTTGGGGCCAGGGGCAGGGGGCTCTACACTGAAGCTTTCTTT. Protein sequence: CSVGARGRGLYTEAFF.

This sequence joins TRBV2 and TRBJ2-7; D is uncertain. Trimming shortened V by 5 bases and J by 4 bases, and 9 bases separated the two germline ends. The CDR3 spans 12 residues. Germline lookup yields CDR1 SNHLY and CDR2 FYNNEI. The CDR3 here is CASSRSGYEQYF. CDR3 DNA sequence: TGTGCCAGCAGTAGGAGTGGGTACGAGCAGTACTTC.

V gene TRBV28 combines with J gene TRBJ1-2; D remains ambiguous. The ends were cut back, 1 base at V and 5 bases at J, with 8 bases in the middle. This CDR3 has 13 amino acids. Germline CDR1 MDHEN, CDR2 SYDVKM. The CDR3: CASSLSAFYGYTF. Here the CDR3 DNA reads TGTGCCAGCAGTTTATCAGCATTTTATGGCTACACCTTC.

The rearrangement uses TRBV5-3 and TRBJ2-6; possible D gene TRBD2, 5 bases. TRBV5-3 is an open reading frame, and its role is uncertain. V dropped 8 bases and J dropped 0 bases, with 12 bases sitting between them. The CDR3 is 15 amino acids. The CDR3 loop reads CASPRAYSGANVLTF. The CDR3 bases are TGTGCCAGTCCGAGGGCCTACTCTGGGGCCAACGTCCTGACTTTC.